The 32 T cell receptor beta chains reported below all come from one sample, sequenced in a study of control samples from healthy donors and cancer patients. TCRdb's copy holds only in-frame clones and misses some; the assay was immunoSEQ multiplex PCR. The table lists 150,000 to 200,000 clones, about nine tenths of them singletons. The sequenced material came from blood. These receptors all stem from a woman aged 35 to 49 in good health.

The V gene is TRBV12-3 or TRBV12-4, the J gene TRBJ2-7; D remains unclear. The ends were cut back, 3 bases at V and 4 bases at J, with 7 bases in the middle. The CDR3 length is 12 residues. The CDR3 DNA sequence: TGTGCCAGCAGTTTTCATCAGTACGAGCAGTACTTC. Encoded protein: CASSFHQYEQYF.

CDR3 bases: TGTGCCAGCAGACCTACCCCCATGAACACTGAAGCTTTCTTT. This codes for CASRPTPMNTEAFF. The rearrangement links TRBV5-6 to TRBJ1-1; D remains ambiguous. Germline loops: CDR1 SGHDT, CDR2 YYEEEE. This CDR3 has 14 amino acids. Trimming took 5 bases from V and 0 from J, leaving 11 bases between them.

The V gene is TRBV5-4, the J gene TRBJ1-1, with TRBD1 identical over 10 bases. This CDR3 region has 15 residues. V lost 2 bases to trimming and J lost 9 bases; unmatched junction nucleotides: 10. CDR1 and CDR2 (germline): SGHNT, YYREEE (reference sequence). The CDR3: CASSFRTGGGEKAFF. In nucleotides, the CDR3 is TGTGCCAGCAGCTTCCGGACAGGGGGGGGAGAGAAAGCTTTCTTT.

V is TRBV6-5 and J is TRBJ1-5; no reliable D call. V dropped 8 bases and J dropped 0 bases, with 8 bases sitting between them. CDR1 MNHEY and CDR2 SVGAGI come from the germline V gene. There are 13 residues in the CDR3. CDR3 sequence reads: CASRGYSNQPQHF. CDR3 bases: TGTGCCAGCCGGGGTTATAGCAATCAGCCCCAGCATTTT.

The rearrangement joins TRBV19 to TRBJ1-2; D perhaps matches TRBD1 (5 bases). The V end was cut by 5 bases, the J end by 6 bases, with 13 bases between. This CDR3 has 13 residues. The V gene's germline CDR1 is LNHDA and CDR2 SQIVND (reference sequence). This CDR3 reads CASSLTGGNGYTF. The CDR3 nucleotides are TGTGCCAGTAGTCTGACGGGGGGGAATGGCTACACCTTC.

The chain is built from TRBV29-1 and TRBJ1-2; 7 positions agree with TRBD1. The germline V gene encodes CDR1 SQVTM and CDR2 ANQGSEA. This CDR3 has 11 residues. The V segment lost 8 bases and the J segment 5 bases; nucleotides outside the gene matches: 5. Here the CDR3 DNA reads TGCAGCCTGGGGACAGATTATGGCTACACCTTC. It encodes CSLGTDYGYTF.

The CDR3 sequence is CASIVGRSTDTQYF. The CDR3 nucleotides are TGTGCCAGCATAGTAGGCAGGAGCACAGATACGCAGTATTTT. V and J are TRBV6-5 and TRBJ2-3; D ambiguous. V was clipped by 7 bases and J by 0 bases, with 11 bases between them. Germline V CDR1 and CDR2: MNHEY, SVGAGI. The CDR3 extends over 14 amino acids.

V and J are TRBV6-1 and TRBJ2-2; 11 bases are shared with TRBD2. Losses at the gene ends were 6 bases for V and 4 bases for J; bases not matched to a gene: 16. The CDR3 totals 19 residues. CDR1 is MNHNS, CDR2 SASEGT, per germline. The CDR3 region has the DNA TGTGCCAGCAGGGAACCGGGACTAGCGGTTCGCACTCTCACCGGGGAGCTGTTTTTT. This gives the protein CASREPGLAVRTLTGELFF.

The rearrangement uses TRBV14 and TRBJ1-4; unclear D gene. Trimming pared 5 bases from V and 0 bases from J, leaving 7 bases between. The germline gives CDR1 SGHDN, CDR2 FVKESK. This CDR3 is built from 14 residues. The CDR3 region has the DNA TGTGCCAGCAGCGTCGGGGCAACTAATGAAAAACTGTTTTTT. It yields the protein CASSVGATNEKLFF.

The chain carries TRBV7-9 and TRBJ2-5; D is ambiguous. Germline lookup yields CDR1 SEHNR and CDR2 FQNEAQ (reference sequence). CDR3 length: 13 residues. V shed 5 bases and J shed 5 bases, with 12 bases lying between them. CDR3 bases: TGTGCCAGCAGCCCCCGGTCTTTGGAGACCCAGTACTTC. Its protein is CASSPRSLETQYF.

V is TRBV19 and J is TRBJ1-1; D is unresolved. The V end was cut by 5 bases, the J end by 10 bases, with 14 bases between. The CDR3 loop spans 12 amino acids. CDR1 and CDR2 (germline): LNHDA, SQIVND (reference sequence). The CDR3 region has the DNA TGTGCCAGTAGTTTTGGGGTTGTAGGAGCTTTCTTT. Protein: CASSFGVVGAFF.

The chain recombines TRBV4-1 with TRBJ2-3; maybe TRBD2 (6 bases). This CDR3 has 14 amino acids. V was cut by 8 bases and J by 2 bases, with 14 bases left in between. CDR1 is MGHRA, CDR2 YSYEKL, per germline. The CDR3 sequence is CASGWDSNTDTQYF. The CDR3 DNA is TGCGCCAGCGGGTGGGACTCGAACACAGATACGCAGTATTTT.

The CDR3 DNA reads TGTGCCAGCAGCCAAGAACGGCTGGGGACAGGGTCTAGCAATCAGCCCCAGCATTTT. This sequence encodes CASSQERLGTGSSNQPQHF. The rearrangement links TRBV3-1 (or the pseudogene TRBV3-2) to TRBJ1-5; 9 bases match TRBD1. CDR3 length equals 19 residues. V lost 0 bases, J lost 0 bases, and 9 bases stayed unmatched. Per germline, CDR1 LGHDT and CDR2 YNNKEL (reference sequence).

The chain has TRBV6-5 and TRBJ1-5; the D gene is possibly TRBD1 (5 bases). V lost 2 bases, J lost 7 bases, and 15 bases lay in between. CDR3 length equals 15 residues. Germline loops: CDR1 MNHEY, CDR2 SVGAGI. CDR3 protein: CASSYGPGIGQPQHF. The CDR3, as DNA: TGTGCCAGCAGTTACGGGCCAGGGATCGGGCAGCCCCAGCATTTT.

This chain uses TRBV10-3 with TRBJ2-7; the match to TRBD2 covers 7 bases. CDR3 size: 15 residues. The V gene's germline CDR1 is ENHRY and CDR2 SYGVKD. The V and J ends lost 3 bases and 6 bases, in that order; junction bases with no gene match: 11. DNA of the CDR3: TGTGCCATCAGTGACCCGGGGGGATCCCAGTCCGAGCAGTACTTC. Translation gives CAISDPGGSQSEQYF.

The V gene is TRBV5-4, the J gene TRBJ2-1, with 8 bases identical to TRBD1. The J segment lost 4 bases and the V segment lost 4 bases, leaving 7 bases of the junction unmatched. Germline CDR1 SGHNT, CDR2 YYREEE (reference sequence). The CDR3 is made up of 15 amino acids. CDR3 region: CASSPTGGPYNEQFF. For the CDR3, the DNA is TGTGCCAGCAGCCCAACAGGGGGTCCATACAATGAGCAGTTCTTC.

The DNA for the CDR3 is TGTGCCAGCTCACCAATCACTGGGGTGGGCACTGAAGCTTTCTTT. This codes for CASSPITGVGTEAFF. The V and J genes are TRBV18 and TRBJ1-1; D unclear. Germline values: CDR1 KGHSH, CDR2 LQKENI. The CDR3 has 15 residues. V lost 2 bases and J lost 4, with 14 bases in between.

V usage is TRBV5-1 and J usage is TRBJ1-6; D is uncertain. Looked up from germline, CDR1 is SGHRS and CDR2 is YFSETQ. The CDR3 has 15 residues. The V gene lost 0 bases and the J gene lost 5 bases, with 9 bases spanning the gap. The CDR3 DNA reads as TGCGCCAGCAGCTTGGATGACCCGAATAATTCACCCCTCCACTTT. It specifies CASSLDDPNNSPLHF. Combining the CDR3 with reference TRBV5-1 and TRBJ1-6 gives the whole variable domain KAGVTQTPRYLIKTRGQQVTLSCSPISGHRSVSWYQQTPGQGLQFLFEYFSETQRNKGNFPGRFSGRQFSNSRSEMNVSTLELGDSALYLCASSLDDPNNSPLHFGNGTRLTVT.

CDR3 DNA: TGTGCCAGCAGCCCGGGACGGCCCTACAATGAGCAGTTCTTC. The encoded protein is CASSPGRPYNEQFF. The chain recombines TRBV5-6 with TRBJ2-1, with D perhaps assigned TRBD1 or TRBD2 (5 bases each). V lost 4 bases and J 2 bases, leaving 10 bases between the germline ends. Germline V CDR1 and CDR2: SGHDT, YYEEEE. CDR3 length: 14 amino acids. The whole variable domain, remainder taken from reference TRBV5-6 and TRBJ2-1, is DAGVTQSPTHLIKTRGQQVTLRCSPKSGHDTVSWYQQALGQGPQFIFQYYEEEERQRGNFPDRFSGHQFPNYSSELNVNALLLGDSALYLCASSPGRPYNEQFFGPGTRLTVL.

The chain carries TRBV6-5 and TRBJ2-1; D is ambiguous. This CDR3 has 12 amino acids. From germline, CDR1 is MNHEY and CDR2 SVGAGI. The ends were cut back, 10 bases at V and 6 bases at J, with 13 bases in the middle. CDR3 sequence (DNA): TGTGCCATCAGCCTTGGTCCCAATGAGCAGTTCTTC. It codes for CAISLGPNEQFF.

This clone has only one observation. V and J are TRBV14 and TRBJ1-6; tentative D call: TRBD1 (6 bases). This CDR3 is built from 15 residues. Germline CDR1 reads SGHDN; CDR2 reads FVKESK. With 4 bases removed from V and 12 bases from J, the gap between germline ends came to 19 bases. The CDR3 reads CASSRGGPRGLPLHF. Written as DNA, the CDR3 is TGTGCCAGCAGCCGCGGCGGGCCCAGGGGTTTACCCCTCCACTTT.

CDR3 loop: CSVILAVSSYNEQFF. DNA for the CDR3: TGCAGCGTCATACTAGCGGTGAGCTCCTACAATGAGCAGTTCTTC. The rearrangement links TRBV29-1 to TRBJ2-1; 8 bases agree with TRBD2. Germline V gene sequence: CDR1 SQVTM, CDR2 ANQGSEA. The CDR3 has 15 residues. With V trimmed by 6 bases and J by 0 bases, 7 bases remained unmatched.

This chain links TRBV11-2 with TRBJ2-7, with D hard to call. The germline CDR1 and CDR2 sequences are SGHAT and FQNNGV. This CDR3 region has 14 residues. V shed 0 bases and J shed 2 bases, with 8 bases lying between them. CDR3 sequence reads: CASSLDYGPYEQYF. The DNA of the CDR3 is TGTGCCAGCAGCTTAGATTACGGACCCTACGAGCAGTACTTC.

V is TRBV11-2 and J is TRBJ1-1; 7 nucleotides line up with TRBD1. This CDR3 has 12 amino acids. Trimming at V came to 7 bases and at J to 7 bases, leaving 6 bases not matched to a gene. In germline, CDR1 is SGHAT, CDR2 FQNNGV. CDR3 DNA sequence: TGTGCCAGCAACTCGGACAGGCATGAAGCTTTCTTT. Amino acid sequence: CASNSDRHEAFF.

This rearrangement joins TRBV7-6 to TRBJ1-1; TRBD1 aligns across 8 bases. Trimming cost V 7 bases and J 5 bases; bases outside gene matches: 12. The CDR3 runs 15 residues. Germline CDR1 SGHVS, CDR2 FNYEAQ. The CDR3 nucleotides are TGTGCCAGCAATCCCCGGACAGGGACGGGGACTGAAGCTTTCTTT. Encoded protein: CASNPRTGTGTEAFF.

To note about this clone: Different DNA sequences within this sample yield the same CDR3. The V and J genes are TRBV20-1 and TRBJ1-1, with unresolved D. V dropped 3 bases and J dropped 0 bases, with 8 bases sitting between them. The CDR3 has 13 amino acids. Looked up from germline, CDR1 is DFQATT and CDR2 is SNEGSKA (reference sequence). This CDR3 is CSASPDMNTEAFF. DNA for the CDR3: TGCAGTGCTAGTCCCGATATGAACACTGAAGCTTTCTTT.

The CDR3 bases are TGTGCCAGCAGCGTTAGCCCCCAAGAGACCCAGTACTTC. It specifies CASSVSPQETQYF. The V call is TRBV9, the J call TRBJ2-5; D remains ambiguous. Germline values: CDR1 SGDLS, CDR2 YYNGEE. The germline V and J ends were trimmed by 2 bases and 1 base, with 6 bases remaining between them. The CDR3 totals 13 residues.

The genes are TRBV28 and TRBJ1-2; unclear D gene. V gave up 6 bases and J gave up 7 bases, with 18 bases separating them. This CDR3 is built from 14 residues. The germline V gene encodes CDR1 MDHEN and CDR2 SYDVKM. The CDR3 coding sequence is TGTGCCAGCAGGATAAAGCTGGGCCTGCCTGGCTACACCTTC. The encoded protein is CASRIKLGLPGYTF.

The table lists this clone with a count of one. The chain couples TRBV10-3 to TRBJ2-1, with D tentatively TRBD2 (6 bases). The CDR3 is made up of 11 amino acids. The germline CDR1 and CDR2 sequences are ENHRY and SYGVKD. Trimming removed 8 bases from V and 8 bases from J, with 10 bases in between. The CDR3 DNA follows: TGTGCCATCGGCCTAGCGCATGAGCAGTTCTTC. It encodes CAIGLAHEQFF.

The chain recombines TRBV27 with TRBJ2-4; 8 nucleotides align to TRBD1. The CDR3 runs to 15 residues. Germline V gene data show CDR1 as MNHEY and CDR2 as SMNVEV (reference sequence). V was pared by 5 bases and J by 8 bases, with 11 bases of the junction left unmatched. The CDR3 loop is CASSLGQGIYDIQYF. The CDR3 nucleotides read TGTGCCAGCAGTCTTGGACAGGGAATTTACGACATTCAGTACTTC.

The genes are TRBV27 and TRBJ2-1, with D possibly being TRBD1 (6 bases). Germline assignment: CDR1 MNHEY and CDR2 SMNVEV (reference sequence). CDR3 size: 14 residues. Trimming took 4 bases from V and 9 from J, leaving 16 bases between them. In DNA form, the CDR3 reads TGTGCCAGCAGTTCAATCACAGGGCGAGGTGAGCAGTTCTTC. Translation: CASSSITGRGEQFF.

This chain connects TRBV12-3 or TRBV12-4 to TRBJ2-2; D uncertain. The CDR3 is 11 amino acids. Trimming took off 7 bases at V and 7 bases at J, with 7 bases between the two ends. CDR3 DNA sequence: TGTGCCAGCACCACTGTCGGGGAGCTGTTTTTT. As protein: CASTTVGELFF.